The 5 T cell receptor beta chains reported below all come from one sample, sequenced in a study of T cell clonality in common variable immunodeficiency (dated by TCRdb to about 2015). The library was obtained by the immunoSEQ multiplex PCR assay. Entries here come from immuneACCESS through TCRdb and include only in-frame sequences with V and J called. Some clones fail to appear in such tables; in the studies checked, an unresolved V gene covers under half of the shortfall, and the cause of the remainder is unknown. The table gives tens of thousands of clones for this sample, with none occurring only once. About 9.4% of the sample is in the top ten clones. Specimen: peripheral blood mononuclear cells. The receptors come from a person aged 18-69 years in good health.

There are many counts of this clone. The DNA ends 3 residues before the CDR3 does, and the rest of the CDR3 is filled in from the germline J gene. The chain carries TRBV7-3 and TRBJ2-1, with TRBD1 identical over 8 bases. This CDR3 contains 15 residues. Germline loops: CDR1 SGHTA, CDR2 FQGTGA. V dropped 3 bases and J dropped 3; count of bases not matched to a gene: 4. The sequenced part of the CDR3 DNA is TGTGCCAGCAGCTTTCAGGGGGCCGGCTACAATGAG. Translation gives CASSFQGAGYNE. The complete CDR3 sequence is CASSFQGAGYNEQFF.

Concerning this clone itself: The read comes to an end 3 residues before the CDR3 does, leaving the germline J gene to fill in the end. The chain links TRBV11-3 to TRBJ1-2, with 7 nucleotides matching TRBD1. CDR3 length: 14 amino acids. Germline V gene data show CDR1 as SGHNT and CDR2 as YENEEA. The V gene end was trimmed by 5 bases and the J gene end by 7 bases; junction bases not matched to a gene: 10. Incomplete CDR3 DNA: TGTGCCAGCAGCCTTAGACAGGGAGATGGTGGC. It encodes CASSLRQGDGG. In full, the CDR3 is CASSLRQGDGGYTF.

CDR3 sequence: CASSFTRGHEDNQPQHF. CDR3 DNA, as far as it was read: TGCGCCAGCAGCTTTACCAGGGGCCATGAAGACAATCAGCCC. The V and J genes are TRBV5-1 and TRBJ1-5, with a tentative D call TRBD1 (6 bases). The read terminates 3 residues before the CDR3 end, so the remaining end is supplied by the germline J gene. Germline loops: CDR1 SGHRS, CDR2 YFSETQ. The CDR3 consists of 17 residues. V was shortened by 2 bases and J by 3 bases, with 18 bases between the two germline ends.

This clone appeared many times. The CDR3 is cut off 3 residues early in the read; its end comes from the germline J gene. The chain combines TRBV7-2 with TRBJ2-2; D possibly corresponds to TRBD1 (6 bases). Trimming cost V 7 bases and J 4 bases, with 13 bases left between them. The CDR3 is 14 residues long. Germline CDR1 SGHTA, CDR2 FQGNSA. This chain's CDR3 is CASNIQGPTGELFF. The CDR3 bases that were read are TGTGCCAGCAACATACAGGGCCCCACCGGGGAG.

Ten or more counts support this clone. The read comes to an end 3 residues before the CDR3 does, leaving the germline J gene to fill in the end. The genes are TRBV5-1 and TRBJ1-5; TRBD1 matches 9 bases. Germline CDR1 reads SGHRS; CDR2 reads YFSETQ. The CDR3 runs 15 residues. With 0 bases clipped from V and 2 bases from J, the junction kept 0 bases outside the gene matches. The CDR3 reads CASSLGQGGNQPQHF. The CDR3 bases that were read are TGCGCCAGCAGCTTGGGACAGGGGGGCAATCAGCCC.